Below, 18 T cell receptor beta chains from the same sample are listed, as sequenced in a study of shared clonotypes between healthy human individuals. TCRdb's copy holds only in-frame clones and misses some; the assay was immunoSEQ multiplex PCR. The data contain around 1.6 million clones, roughly 98% of them singletons. The sequenced sample was naive CD4+ T cells sorted from blood. Subset noted: CD45RA+ positively selected. The source of these receptors is a man aged 25-45 years in good health.

This sequence joins TRBV7-9 and TRBJ2-3; 14 bases fit TRBD2. V lost 3 bases and J lost 5; bases outside the gene matches: 4. The CDR3 sequence is 16 residues long. Germline lookup yields CDR1 SEHNR and CDR2 FQNEAQ (reference sequence). For the CDR3, the DNA is TGTGCCAGCAGCTTCGGACTAGCGGGAGGAGGAGATACGCAGTATTTT. Its translation is CASSFGLAGGGDTQYF.

This chain links TRBV11-3 with TRBJ1-3; TRBD1 might be the D (5 bases). Germline V gives CDR1 SGHNT, CDR2 YENEEA. Trimming shortened V by 5 bases and J by 3 bases, and 8 bases separated the two germline ends. The CDR3 is 13 residues long. The CDR3: CASSKGVGNTIYF. Here the CDR3 DNA reads TGTGCCAGCAGCAAAGGGGTTGGAAACACCATATATTTT.

As regards this clone: Other DNA sequences in this sample translate to the same CDR3. The V call is TRBV18, the J call TRBJ1-1; D is possibly TRBD1 (5 bases). V lost 6 bases and J 0 bases, leaving 8 bases between the germline ends. The CDR3 runs to 13 residues. Per germline, CDR1 KGHSH and CDR2 LQKENI. This CDR3 reads CASSSGLNTEAFF. DNA of the CDR3: TGTGCCAGCTCGTCGGGACTGAACACTGAAGCTTTCTTT.

The V call is TRBV18, the J call TRBJ2-3; D tentatively reads TRBD1 or TRBD2 (5 bases each). The CDR3 spans 14 residues. V dropped 4 bases and J dropped 2 bases, with 10 bases sitting between them. Germline CDR1 KGHSH, CDR2 LQKENI. In DNA, the CDR3 is TGTGCCAGCTCACTGGGGGAATACACAGATACGCAGTATTTT. It is translated as CASSLGEYTDTQYF.

The chain combines TRBV28 with TRBJ2-1; 7 bases are shared with TRBD2. CDR1 is MDHEN and CDR2 is SYDVKM in the germline V gene. This CDR3 comprises 15 residues. V shed 4 bases, J shed 3 bases, and the junction held 6 bases outside the gene matches. Here the CDR3 reads CASSSLGGYYNEQFF. CDR3 sequence (DNA): TGTGCCAGCAGTTCCCTCGGGGGGTACTACAATGAGCAGTTCTTC.

The rearrangement uses TRBV7-9 and TRBJ2-1; tentative D call: TRBD1 (6 bases). The V and J ends lost 3 bases and 4 bases respectively, with 13 bases between them. CDR1 and CDR2 from the germline V gene are SEHNR and FQNEAQ (reference sequence). The CDR3 covers 15 residues. The CDR3 nucleotides are TGTGCCAGCAGCTTCCGGGACACGGCGTACAATGAGCAGTTCTTC. Translation gives CASSFRDTAYNEQFF.

The chain carries TRBV9 and TRBJ2-7; D may match TRBD1 or TRBD2 (5 bases each). Looked up from germline, CDR1 is SGDLS and CDR2 is YYNGEE. The CDR3 runs to 15 residues. V was shortened by 0 bases and J by 2 bases, with 12 bases between the two germline ends. Here the CDR3 reads CASSVGAGTTYEQYF. CDR3 DNA: TGTGCCAGCAGCGTAGGAGCCGGGACGACCTACGAGCAGTACTTC.

The rearrangement links TRBV7-2 to TRBJ2-3; D is unresolved. Trimming stripped 5 bases from V and 8 bases from J, with 17 bases between. CDR3 length: 14 residues. The germline CDR1 and CDR2 sequences are SGHTA and FQGNSA. Here the CDR3 DNA reads TGTGCCAGCAGCCCCGCTTCCCCCGTCGGTACGCAGTATTTT. Amino acids: CASSPASPVGTQYF.

The gene calls are TRBV27 and TRBJ1-5, with D unresolved. The CDR3 sequence is 12 residues long. Germline CDR1 is MNHEY and CDR2 is SMNVEV (reference sequence). V was cut by 5 bases and J by 3 bases, with 5 bases left in between. The CDR3 reads CASSRNNQPQHF. The CDR3 DNA reads TGTGCCAGCAGTCGAAACAATCAGCCCCAGCATTTT.

J is TRBJ2-7 and V is TRBV5-1; D remains ambiguous. V was trimmed by 0 bases and J by 6 bases, leaving 10 bases between them. The CDR3 covers 13 residues. Germline V gene sequence: CDR1 SGHRS, CDR2 YFSETQ. In nucleotides, the CDR3 is TGCGCCAGCAGCTTGGCCGATTTTGGCGAGCAGTACTTC. Residues: CASSLADFGEQYF.

The chain has TRBV19 and TRBJ1-2, with 8 bases identical to TRBD1. Germline loops: CDR1 LNHDA, CDR2 SQIVND (reference sequence). The CDR3 length is 15 residues. The V gene end was trimmed by 4 bases and the J gene end by 7 bases; junction bases not matched to a gene: 11. The CDR3 protein is CASSREGTGIFGYTF. CDR3 nucleotides: TGTGCCAGTAGTAGGGAAGGGACAGGCATTTTTGGCTACACCTTC. Complete variable domain (other parts from reference TRBV19 and TRBJ1-2): DGGITQSPKYLFRKEGQNVTLSCEQNLNHDAMYWYRQDPGQGLRLIYYSQIVNDFQKGDIAEGYSVSREKKESFPLTVTSAQKNPTAFYLCASSREGTGIFGYTFGSGTRLTVV.

V gene TRBV10-3 combines with J gene TRBJ2-3, with TRBD2 identical over 16 bases. The V and J ends lost 4 bases and 1 base, in that order; junction bases with no gene match: 8. The germline V gene has CDR1 ENHRY and CDR2 SYGVKD. The CDR3 contains 19 residues. CDR3 nucleotides: TGTGCCATCAGTGGGAAGGGACTAGCGGGAGGGGAAGGCACAGATACGCAGTATTTT. Translation gives CAISGKGLAGGEGTDTQYF.

The rearrangement uses TRBV6-5 and TRBJ2-7; a possible D gene is TRBD1 (7 bases). V lost 6 bases and J 6 bases, leaving 18 bases between the germline ends. The CDR3 is 14 residues long. Per the germline V gene, CDR1 is MNHEY and CDR2 is SVGAGI. In nucleotides, the CDR3 is TGTGCCAGCAGCATAAACAGGGGACTTGGCGAGCAGTACTTC. Its translation: CASSINRGLGEQYF.

The J gene is TRBJ2-1, the V gene TRBV5-4; TRBD2 matches at 14 bases. The CDR3 is made up of 15 amino acids. Germline values: CDR1 SGHNT, CDR2 YYREEE (reference sequence). J gave up 9 bases and V 3 bases, and 5 bases lay outside the gene matches. This CDR3 reads CASSWGTSGSGEQFF. The CDR3, as DNA: TGTGCCAGCAGCTGGGGGACTAGCGGGAGTGGTGAGCAGTTCTTC.

This chain links TRBV19 with TRBJ2-7, with D possibly matching TRBD2 (6 bases). CDR3 size: 13 residues. Germline values: CDR1 LNHDA, CDR2 SQIVND (reference sequence). Trimming took 3 bases from V and 2 from J, leaving 8 bases between them. In DNA, the CDR3 is TGTGCCAGTAGTATTGCGGGAACCTACGAGCAGTACTTC. Translation gives CASSIAGTYEQYF.

On this clone: Other DNA sequences of this sample code for an identical CDR3. The rearrangement joins TRBV20-1 to TRBJ1-2; maybe TRBD1 (6 bases). The V end was cut by 2 bases, the J end by 5 bases, with 6 bases between. In germline, CDR1 is DFQATT, CDR2 SNEGSKA (reference sequence). The CDR3 extends over 11 amino acids. Written as DNA, the CDR3 is TGCAGTGCTAGAACAGGGTATGGCTACACCTTC. Translation: CSARTGYGYTF.

This clone has only one observation. V usage is TRBV7-6 and J usage is TRBJ1-1; tentative D call: TRBD1 (6 bases). Germline V lookup: CDR1 SGHVS, CDR2 FNYEAQ. The length of the CDR3 is 15 residues. V dropped 0 bases and J dropped 6 bases, with 14 bases sitting between them. The CDR3 region has the DNA TGTGCCAGCAGCTTAGCCGGTCAGGGGAGGGCTGAAGCTTTCTTT. Translation gives CASSLAGQGRAEAFF.

This sequence joins TRBV7-2 and TRBJ1-3; perhaps TRBD1 as D (5 bases). This CDR3 has 14 amino acids. CDR1 and CDR2 (germline): SGHTA, FQGNSA. The ends were cut back, 3 bases at V and 0 bases at J, with 6 bases in the middle. CDR3 nucleotides: TGTGCCAGCAGCTTCGGGGGCTCTGGAAACACCATATATTTT. Its protein is CASSFGGSGNTIYF.